A single sample is the source of the 17 T cell receptor beta chains below, sequenced in a study of cytomegalovirus exposure and HLA in healthy donors. PCR used 60 Vbeta primers and 13 Jbeta primers. The assay was immunoSEQ multiplex PCR, and TCRdb's table has in-frame clones only and misses some. This repertoire shows 100,000 to 150,000 clones, approximately 85% found once; its top ten account for under 2%. What was sequenced was PBMCs. These receptors all stem from a boy between 10 and 17 years old in good health and CMV-seronegative.

V gene TRBV7-3 combines with J gene TRBJ1-4, with D unclear. The CDR3 loop spans 21 amino acids. Per the germline V gene, CDR1 is SGHTA and CDR2 is FQGTGA. V dropped 2 bases and J dropped 0 bases, with 25 bases sitting between them. This chain's CDR3 is CASSLPHGPNHANATNEKLFF. For the CDR3, the DNA is TGTGCCAGCAGCTTACCCCACGGTCCCAACCACGCAAATGCAACTAATGAAAAACTGTTTTTT.

The chain couples TRBV16 to TRBJ1-5; maybe TRBD1 (6 bases). The CDR3 totals 15 residues. Germline lookup yields CDR1 KGHSY and CDR2 FQNENV. V was pared by 7 bases and J by 4 bases, with 17 bases between. The CDR3 region has the DNA TGTGCCAGCAACGAGTGGGGGCGAATAAATCAGCCCCAGCATTTT. Its translation is CASNEWGRINQPQHF.

The rearrangement links TRBV5-1 to TRBJ1-3; D possibly corresponds to TRBD1 (6 bases). Trimming took off 1 base at V and 4 bases at J, with 9 bases between the two ends. This CDR3 has 14 residues. Germline V CDR1 and CDR2: SGHRS, YFSETQ. The CDR3 DNA reads as TGCGCCAGCAGCTTGTCAGGGGTCGGAAACACCATATATTTT. Translation: CASSLSGVGNTIYF. The variable domain in full, completed from reference TRBV5-1 and TRBJ1-3, reads KAGVTQTPRYLIKTRGQQVTLSCSPISGHRSVSWYQQTPGQGLQFLFEYFSETQRNKGNFPGRFSGRQFSNSRSEMNVSTLELGDSALYLCASSLSGVGNTIYFGEGSWLTVV.

The rearrangement joins TRBV7-3 to TRBJ2-1; 7 bases are a match to TRBD2. This CDR3 contains 15 residues. Trimming took 6 bases from V and 6 from J; bases not matched to a gene: 11. Germline V gene data show CDR1 as SGHTA and CDR2 as FQGTGA. The CDR3 DNA follows: TGTGCCAGCAGTCCTGACAGCGGGGAGGTCAATGAGCAGTTCTTC. Protein: CASSPDSGEVNEQFF. Complete variable domain (other parts from reference TRBV7-3 and TRBJ2-1): GAGVSQTPSNKVTEKGKYVELRCDPISGHTALYWYRQSLGQGPEFLIYFQGTGAADDSGLPNDRFFAVRPEGSVSTLKIQRTERGDSAVYLCASSPDSGEVNEQFFGPGTRLTVL.

Here the CDR3 DNA reads TGTGCCAGCAGCTTAGGGACTAGCGACACCGGGGAGCTGTTTTTT. This encodes CASSLGTSDTGELFF. V is TRBV7-9 and J is TRBJ2-2; the match to TRBD2 covers 9 bases. The junction had 0 bases not matched to a gene; V was cut back by 1 base and J by 3 bases. Germline CDR1 and CDR2: SEHNR and FQNEAQ (reference sequence). CDR3 length equals 15 residues.

The chain is built from TRBV12-5 and TRBJ1-1; 8 bases align to TRBD1. The V segment lost 0 bases and the J segment 3 bases; nucleotides outside the gene matches: 12. CDR3 length: 18 residues. Germline CDR1 and CDR2: LGHNT and FRNRAP. The CDR3 region is CASGLVLGRGPGDTEAFF. Written as DNA, the CDR3 is TGTGCTAGTGGTTTGGTACTCGGCAGGGGGCCCGGGGACACTGAAGCTTTCTTT.

This clone was counted a single time. This chain joins TRBV7-2 and TRBJ1-3, with D possibly matching TRBD1 (5 bases). V was pared by 5 bases and J by 3 bases, with 11 bases between. Germline V gene lookup returns CDR1 SGHTA and CDR2 FQGNSA. There are 14 residues in the CDR3. In DNA, the CDR3 is TGTGCCAGCAGCCACGGGGGAGGTGGAAACACCATATATTTT. It translates to CASSHGGGGNTIYF.

The rearrangement uses TRBV4-3 and TRBJ2-3; 11 positions agree with TRBD2. Germline V CDR1 and CDR2: LGHNA, YSLEER. CDR3 length: 17 residues. J lost 4 bases, V lost 0 bases, and 6 bases had no gene match. The CDR3 coding sequence is TGCGCCAGCAGCCAAGATACCCTAGCGGGAGGTTCAGATACGCAGTATTTT. Its protein product is CASSQDTLAGGSDTQYF.

The genes are TRBV9 and TRBJ1-1, with 12 bases that match TRBD1. The J segment lost 1 base and the V segment lost 3 bases, leaving 10 bases of the junction unmatched. Germline assignment: CDR1 SGDLS and CDR2 YYNGEE. There are 18 residues in the CDR3. CDR3 in DNA: TGTGCCAGCAGCGACGGGGGACAGGGGGCAAAGGCGAACACTGAAGCTTTCTTT. Amino acids: CASSDGGQGAKANTEAFF.

The chain couples TRBV7-7 to TRBJ2-5; 9 bases align to TRBD2. CDR3 size: 15 residues. Losses at the gene ends were 3 bases for V and 2 bases for J; bases not matched to a gene: 4. Germline-derived CDR1 and CDR2 are SSHAT and FNYEAQ (reference sequence). The CDR3 region has the DNA TGTGCCAGCAGCTTCTCTAGCGGGGAGCAAGAGACCCAGTACTTC. Encoded protein: CASSFSSGEQETQYF. The entire variable domain, with the rest obtained from reference TRBV7-7 and TRBJ2-5, is as follows: GAGVSQSPRYKVTKRGQDVTLRCDPISSHATLYWYQQALGQGPEFLTYFNYEAQPDKSGLPSDRFSAERPEGSISTLTIQRTEQRDSAMYRCASSFSSGEQETQYFGPGTRLLVL.

This clone showed up just once. The chain couples TRBV7-8 to TRBJ2-7; TRBD2 matches at 8 bases. The CDR3 sequence is 15 residues long. Germline V gene sequence: CDR1 SGHVS, CDR2 FQNEAQ. Trimming removed 5 bases from V and 3 bases from J; junction bases left unmatched: 9. The CDR3 is CASSHGLAGIYEQYF. CDR3 sequence (DNA): TGTGCCAGCAGCCATGGGCTAGCGGGCATCTACGAGCAGTACTTC.

The J gene is TRBJ2-1, the V gene TRBV15; no clear D gene. Trimming pared 5 bases from V and 8 bases from J, leaving 7 bases between. Per germline, CDR1 LNHNV and CDR2 YYDKDF (reference sequence). The CDR3 consists of 11 residues. CDR3 residues: CATSEVYEQFF. The CDR3 bases are TGTGCCACCAGCGAGGTATATGAGCAGTTCTTC.

This clone was recorded only once. The gene calls are TRBV30 and TRBJ1-5, with TRBD1 identical over 8 bases. Losses at the gene ends were 1 base for V and 7 bases for J; bases not matched to a gene: 6. The V gene's germline CDR1 is GTSNPN and CDR2 SVGIG (reference sequence). There are 14 residues in the CDR3. The CDR3 region is CAWSGDRGGQPQHF. The CDR3 nucleotides are TGTGCCTGGAGTGGTGACAGGGGAGGACAGCCCCAGCATTTT.

This clone was seen only once. The rearrangement links TRBV5-4 to TRBJ2-6, with D perhaps matching TRBD2 (5 bases). CDR1 and CDR2 from the germline V gene are SGHNT and YYREEE (reference sequence). This CDR3 comprises 17 residues. The V end was cut by 1 base, the J end by 0 bases, with 11 bases between. The CDR3 here is CASSLPRVGSGANVLTF. For the CDR3, the DNA is TGTGCCAGCAGCTTGCCGAGGGTGGGCTCTGGGGCCAACGTCCTGACTTTC.

This chain connects TRBV5-1 to TRBJ1-4; no definite D call. Germline lookup yields CDR1 SGHRS and CDR2 YFSETQ. The CDR3 covers 14 residues. Trimming removed 0 bases from V and 7 bases from J, with 10 bases in between. For the CDR3, the DNA is TGCGCCAGCAGCTTGGGAGGGCTGGGTGAAAAACTGTTTTTT. It is translated as CASSLGGLGEKLFF.

V gene TRBV7-4 combines with J gene TRBJ2-7; D perhaps matches TRBD1 (6 bases). Looked up from germline, CDR1 is SGHVT and CDR2 is SQSDAQ. The CDR3 loop spans 13 amino acids. Deletions cut 0 bases from V and 4 bases from J, with 7 bases between. CDR3 loop: CASSLAGTYEQYF. The DNA of the CDR3 is TGTGCCAGCAGCTTAGCAGGGACATACGAGCAGTACTTC.

By frequency in the sample, this clone is medium-sized. Other DNA variants within this sample encode the same CDR3. The rearrangement links TRBV9 to TRBJ1-4; no reliable D call. CDR3 size: 13 residues. Germline assignment: CDR1 SGDLS and CDR2 YYNGEE. V was pared by 2 bases and J by 7 bases, with 9 bases between. The DNA of the CDR3 is TGTGCCAGCAGCGTTAGTGGAGGTGAAAAACTGTTTTTT. Encoded protein: CASSVSGGEKLFF.